This T cell receptor (beta chain) was observed in a study of identical twins. Template switching introduced a universal primer site, and the cDNA bore unique molecular identifiers. Via MiXCR, TCRdb re-called the 5' RACE reads, giving one row per CDR3 protein. The data show some 190,000 distinct CDR3 sequences, with 15% seen just once and 40% held by the top ten. Comment on this clonotype: Its specificity is not known.

Findings of the study overall: The study reached conclusions through statistical analysis that was cross-sectional, not following the same donors. Alpha sequences out of frame and shared by twins had excess low generation probability.

The V gene's germline CDR1 is LGHNA and CDR2 YNFKEQ. This CDR3 comprises 13 residues. V was trimmed by 1 base and J by 5 bases, leaving 6 bases between them. The sample was also linked to a second study, of T cells expressing NK-cell markers. That paper states: Certain NKG2C+ T cell clones were expanded, and their HCMV specificity remained unclear.

Sequencing was done on a sample of CD8+ T cells sorted from blood. The source of this sequence is a woman aged 18 to 35 in good health. The rearrangement uses TRBV4-2 and TRBJ2-1, with D unresolved. CDR3 in DNA: TGTGCCAGCAGCCAAGCACTGGACAATGAGCAGTTCTTC. This translates into CASSQALDNEQFF.